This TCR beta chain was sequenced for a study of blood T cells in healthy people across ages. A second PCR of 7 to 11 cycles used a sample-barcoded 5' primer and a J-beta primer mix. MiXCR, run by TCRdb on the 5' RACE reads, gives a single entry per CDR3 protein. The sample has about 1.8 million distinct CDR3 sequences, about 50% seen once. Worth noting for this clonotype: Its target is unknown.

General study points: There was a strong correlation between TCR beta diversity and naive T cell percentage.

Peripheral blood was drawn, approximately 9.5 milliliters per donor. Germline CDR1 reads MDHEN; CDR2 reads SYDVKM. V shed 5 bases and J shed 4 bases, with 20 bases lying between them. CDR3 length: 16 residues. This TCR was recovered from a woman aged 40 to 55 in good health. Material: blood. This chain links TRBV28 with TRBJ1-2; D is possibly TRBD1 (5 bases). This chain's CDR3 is CASSQLGGIELYGYTF. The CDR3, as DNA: TGTGCCAGCAGTCAACTCGGGGGAATTGAACTCTATGGCTACACCTTC.